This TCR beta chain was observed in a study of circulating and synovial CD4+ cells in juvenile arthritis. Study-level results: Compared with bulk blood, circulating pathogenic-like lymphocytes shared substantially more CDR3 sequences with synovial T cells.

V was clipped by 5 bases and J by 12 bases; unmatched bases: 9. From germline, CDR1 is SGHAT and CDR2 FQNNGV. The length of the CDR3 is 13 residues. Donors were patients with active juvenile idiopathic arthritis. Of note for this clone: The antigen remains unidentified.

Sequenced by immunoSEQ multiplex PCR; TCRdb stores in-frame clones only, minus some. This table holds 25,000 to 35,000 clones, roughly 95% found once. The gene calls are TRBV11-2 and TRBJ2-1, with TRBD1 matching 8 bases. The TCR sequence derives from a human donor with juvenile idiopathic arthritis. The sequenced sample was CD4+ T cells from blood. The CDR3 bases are TGTGCCAGCAGCCCGGACAGGGTAAGGGGGCAGTTCTTC. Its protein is CASSPDRVRGQFF.